This T cell receptor beta chain was identified during a study of OX40 agonist ivuxolimab in advanced cancers. Background on the study: Patients were infused with ivuxolimab every 2 weeks at 0.01 to 10 mg/kg. General study points: Among patients with partial responses at 0.1-3.0 mg/kg, clonal expansion was among the lowest.

Autoimmune disease history or systemic immunosuppression was exclusionary. TCRdb's table, derived via immunoSEQ multiplex PCR, lists solely in-frame clones and lacks some. In the table there are 130,000 or so clones, under 95% of which are singletons. Between the trimmed V and J ends, which lost 6 bases and 4 bases, there was a span of 17 bases. The CDR3 totals 15 residues. CDR1 is SNHLY and CDR2 is FYNNEI in the germline V gene. This clone was observed a few times. The target antigen is unknown. The source of this sequence is an adult with an advanced solid tumor such as melanoma, head and neck, liver or kidney cancer. Here the sequenced sample was CD4+ or CD8+ T cells sorted from blood, taken in a trial of the OX40 agonist ivuxolimab. J is TRBJ2-3 and V is TRBV2, with D tentatively TRBD2 (6 bases). The CDR3 sequence is CASRPRTGDSDTQYF. CDR3 in DNA: TGTGCCAGCAGGCCCCGGACTGGGGACTCAGATACGCAGTATTTT.